One sample yielded the 20 T cell receptor beta chains listed below, sequenced in a study of blood T cell repertoires in COVID-19. Method: immunoSEQ multiplex PCR; TCRdb's copy keeps in-frame clones and lacks some. The table includes approximately 160,000 clones, 65% to 85% detected once. The specimen sequenced was PBMCs or T cells enriched from blood (not recorded which). The receptors stem from a man aged 35-49 years who had recovered from COVID-19.

In its sample, this clone was seen a few times. This chain uses TRBV11-1 with TRBJ1-1; D remains unclear. The germline CDR1 and CDR2 sequences are SGHAT and FQDESV (reference sequence). CDR3 size: 15 residues. V lost 5 bases and J 3 bases, leaving 16 bases between the germline ends. As DNA, the CDR3 is TGTGCCAGCAGCCCCGTGTCGGTCGAGGACACTGAAGCTTTCTTT. Translating it yields CASSPVSVEDTEAFF.

This sequence joins TRBV18 and TRBJ2-1; TRBD2 matches at 8 bases. The CDR3 runs 19 residues. CDR1 and CDR2 (germline): KGHSH, LQKENI. Trimming removed 0 bases from V and 0 bases from J; junction bases left unmatched: 10. The CDR3 DNA is TGTGCCAGCTCACCACCTGAGCAAGCTAGCGGGTCCTCCTACAATGAGCAGTTCTTC. Amino acid sequence: CASSPPEQASGSSYNEQFF.

J is TRBJ1-5 and V is TRBV19; 8 bases are shared with TRBD1. Germline values: CDR1 LNHDA, CDR2 SQIVND (reference sequence). After removal of 6 bases from V and 3 bases from J, the junction contained 7 bases not matched to a gene. CDR3 length: 15 amino acids. The CDR3 region has the DNA TGTGCCAGTAGACCCGGGACAGGACTCAATCAGCCCCAGCATTTT. It yields the protein CASRPGTGLNQPQHF.

The chain combines TRBV5-1 with TRBJ1-2, with TRBD1 identical over 10 bases. The V and J ends lost 0 bases and 8 bases, in that order; junction bases with no gene match: 7. In germline, CDR1 is SGHRS, CDR2 YFSETQ. The CDR3 covers 15 residues. CDR3 DNA: TGCGCCAGCAGCTTGGACGGGACAGGGGAATTCGGCTACACCTTC. The encoded protein is CASSLDGTGEFGYTF.

V is TRBV5-5 and J is TRBJ2-3; D perhaps matches TRBD2 (6 bases). The CDR3 loop spans 16 amino acids. The germline gives CDR1 SGHKS, CDR2 YYEKEE (reference sequence). V was cut by 0 bases and J by 5 bases, with 16 bases left in between. Written as DNA, the CDR3 is TGTGCCAGCAGCTTGGGCACTAGCAGATACGAAGATACGCAGTATTTT. Its protein is CASSLGTSRYEDTQYF.

This clone has just a few counts. The rearrangement uses TRBV5-5 and TRBJ1-5; TRBD1 aligns across 9 bases. The length of the CDR3 is 17 residues. V was pared by 3 bases and J by 0 bases, with 7 bases of the junction left unmatched. In germline, CDR1 is SGHKS, CDR2 YYEKEE (reference sequence). CDR3 residues: CASSWGQGSLSNQPQHF. The CDR3 DNA is TGTGCCAGCAGCTGGGGACAGGGATCCCTTAGCAATCAGCCCCAGCATTTT.

The chain uses TRBV5-1 and TRBJ1-1; no clear D gene. V lost 4 bases, J lost 2 bases, and 12 bases lay in between. The CDR3 is 14 residues long. CDR1 is SGHRS, CDR2 YFSETQ, per germline. CDR3 in amino acids: CASSLMSINTEAFF. The CDR3 bases are TGCGCCAGCAGCCTAATGAGTATTAACACTGAAGCTTTCTTT. Together with reference TRBV5-1 and TRBJ1-1, the CDR3 gives the full variable domain: KAGVTQTPRYLIKTRGQQVTLSCSPISGHRSVSWYQQTPGQGLQFLFEYFSETQRNKGNFPGRFSGRQFSNSRSEMNVSTLELGDSALYLCASSLMSINTEAFFGQGTRLTVV.

The CDR3 DNA sequence: TGTGCCAGCAGCCCAACAGGGGGCCAACGCCGACCTATTCCCCTCCACTTT. It translates to CASSPTGGQRRPIPLHF. The V call is TRBV5-8, the J call TRBJ1-6; 9 bases are shared with TRBD1. Germline trimming cut 4 bases from V and 13 bases from J; bases unmatched to any gene: 18. The CDR3 length is 17 residues. Germline values: CDR1 SGHTS, CDR2 YDEGEE.

The rearrangement uses TRBV18 and TRBJ1-1; TRBD1 matches at 10 bases. CDR3 length: 14 amino acids. The ends lost 3 bases at V and 11 bases at J; junction bases unmatched: 9. CDR1 and CDR2 (germline): KGHSH, LQKENI. This chain's CDR3 is CASSPTGGLGEAFF. The CDR3, as DNA: TGTGCCAGCTCACCGACAGGGGGCTTAGGTGAGGCTTTCTTT.

The chain uses TRBV12-3 or TRBV12-4 and TRBJ2-1; the D is unclear. The germline V and J ends were trimmed by 4 bases and 4 bases, with 5 bases remaining between them. The CDR3 totals 12 residues. CDR3 nucleotides: TGTGCCAGCAGTTCGGAGTACAATGAGCAGTTCTTC. The encoded protein is CASSSEYNEQFF.

The chain carries TRBV3-1 (or the pseudogene TRBV3-2) and TRBJ1-2; 8 nucleotides agree with TRBD1. V was clipped by 6 bases and J by 4 bases; unmatched bases: 16. The CDR3 has 17 amino acids. Germline CDR1 LGHDT, CDR2 YNNKEL (reference sequence). CDR3 bases: TGTGCCAGCAGTCAACCGGGACAGGCCTCAAGACCCTATGGCTACACCTTC. Amino acid sequence: CASSQPGQASRPYGYTF.

This clone has a handful of counts. J is TRBJ1-1 and V is TRBV7-2; no clear D. The germline V and J ends were trimmed by 0 bases and 2 bases, with 10 bases remaining between them. Germline V gene lookup returns CDR1 SGHTA and CDR2 FQGNSA. The CDR3 is made up of 15 amino acids. CDR3 DNA sequence: TGTGCCAGCAGCTTAGCGCTTGGCCAAAACACTGAAGCTTTCTTT. As protein: CASSLALGQNTEAFF.

The chain uses TRBV13 and TRBJ2-5; 9 nucleotides agree with TRBD2. Per germline, CDR1 PRHDT and CDR2 FYEKMQ (reference sequence). The length of the CDR3 is 15 residues. V shed 0 bases and J 2 bases; nucleotides not matched to a gene: 1. The CDR3 DNA reads as TGTGCCAGCAGCTTAGGGCGGGGGGGACAAGAGACCCAGTACTTC. It translates to CASSLGRGGQETQYF.

This clone was seen once. The chain uses TRBV24-1 and TRBJ1-2, with a possible D match to TRBD1 (5 bases). This CDR3 contains 14 residues. V dropped 2 bases and J dropped 3 bases, with 9 bases sitting between them. Germline CDR1 reads KGHDR; CDR2 reads SFDVKD. The CDR3 spells CATSDSTVHYGYTF. CDR3 in DNA: TGTGCCACCAGTGATTCGACAGTCCACTATGGCTACACCTTC.

This clone came up once. The chain is built from TRBV7-9 and TRBJ1-1, with D perhaps TRBD1 (5 bases). The CDR3 has 13 amino acids. V was cut by 3 bases and J by 1 base, with 6 bases left in between. CDR1 is SEHNR and CDR2 is FQNEAQ in the germline V gene (reference sequence). CDR3 sequence (DNA): TGTGCCAGCAGCTTCCAGGGGAACACTGAAGCTTTCTTT. Its protein product is CASSFQGNTEAFF.

This clone was counted a single time. An end of the junction differs from the germline gene, which may be a read error. J is TRBJ2-2 and V is TRBV27; D unresolved. This CDR3 spans 13 amino acids. The germline gives CDR1 MNHEY, CDR2 SMNVEV (reference sequence). The CDR3 region has the DNA TGTGCCAGCAGTATATCTAGAGGCGGGGAGCTGTTTTTT. It specifies CASSISRGGELFF.

The table lists this clone with a few counts. V and J are TRBV5-4 and TRBJ2-7; TRBD2 matches 7 bases. Germline lookup yields CDR1 SGHNT and CDR2 YYREEE (reference sequence). J gave up 4 bases and V 2 bases, and 6 bases lay outside the gene matches. CDR3 size: 14 residues. In nucleotides, the CDR3 is TGTGCCAGCAGCTTCAGGGAGGGCCGATACGAGCAGTACGTC. It is translated as CASSFREGRYEQYV.

V usage is TRBV5-1 and J usage is TRBJ1-2, with 9 bases lining up with TRBD1. V was clipped by 6 bases and J by 7 bases; unmatched bases: 13. Germline V gives CDR1 SGHRS, CDR2 YFSETQ. This CDR3 has 15 residues. The CDR3 DNA follows: TGCGCCAGCACCTTCCGGACAGGGGCGCAGGGTGGCTACACCTTC. As protein: CASTFRTGAQGGYTF.

The rearrangement joins TRBV5-1 to TRBJ1-1; TRBD1 might be the D (5 bases). Per the germline V gene, CDR1 is SGHRS and CDR2 is YFSETQ. Trimming took off 0 bases at V and 5 bases at J, with 14 bases between the two ends. CDR3 size: 15 residues. Here the CDR3 reads CASSLVEGVRTEAFF. The CDR3 coding sequence is TGCGCCAGCAGCTTGGTGGAAGGGGTACGAACTGAAGCTTTCTTT.

The chain is built from TRBV10-1 and TRBJ1-3, with D maybe TRBD1 (5 bases). There are 12 residues in the CDR3. Germline V gene sequence: CDR1 WNHNN, CDR2 SYGVQD (reference sequence). V lost 8 bases and J lost 4, with 9 bases in between. The CDR3 is CASPPGGNTIYF. In DNA form, the CDR3 reads TGCGCCAGCCCCCCAGGGGGAAACACCATATATTTT.